The clone carrying this T cell receptor beta chain was observed a handful of times. Its antigen is still unknown. Method: immunoSEQ multiplex PCR; TCRdb's copy keeps in-frame clones and lacks some. The table lists tens of thousands of clones, roughly three fifths of them singletons. This entry is derived from a study of tumor-infiltrating lymphocytes in localized non-small cell lung cancer. Overall study context: Several tumor histologies, both smoking statuses, and some post-neoadjuvant chemotherapy samples were included. From each patient, both tumor and uninvolved lung, non-adjacent to tumor, were sampled. Study results and caveats: Tumor T-cell fraction was not associated with recurrence-free survival.

V was pared by 7 bases and J by 6 bases, with 7 bases between. The germline V gene has CDR1 SNHLY and CDR2 FYNNEI. The CDR3 sequence is 11 residues long. Sequencing was carried out using lung tumor tissue. The chain couples TRBV2 to TRBJ2-1; D is undetermined. This TCR was sampled from a human donor with non-small cell lung cancer. Written as DNA, the CDR3 is TGTGCCAGCACCTTGATCAATGAGCAGTTCTTC. It encodes CASTLINEQFF.